The T cell receptor (beta chain) under discussion was sequenced for a study of T cell responses to AZD1222 COVID-19 vaccine (dated by TCRdb to 2020 to 2022). Regarding the research as a whole: AZD1222 recipients whose second dose came at about 4 weeks and those whose second dose came at about 12 weeks were combined into one group, since spike-specific TCR depth and breadth did not differ between the two schedules. Trial participants were enrolled into age subgroups of 18-55, 56-69 and 70-plus years, which contained around 150, 29 and 61 TCR-sequenced participants, respectively. TCR sequencing was performed for 230 to 250 trial participants, of whom about 200 were given two doses of AZD1222 and some 25 were given two doses of MenACWY control vaccine. Study-wide findings and limitations: In the small 56-69-year group, the increase in depth fell short of significance, most likely because of low power. After two AZD1222 doses, both the breadth and the depth of spike-specific TCRs were significantly higher than at day 0 and than in MenACWY recipients. Because no day 14 peak-response samples were available, repertoires were characterized only after the peak T cell response. Vaccine-associated CD4 TCRs spanned the whole spike protein, with dominant responses in regions 160-218 and 743-854. Conclusions about previously exposed vaccinees were limited because only six AZD1222 recipients were SARS-CoV-2 seropositive at baseline. Participants were mostly white British and included more females than males, and it was suggested by the authors that clonal diversity may have been underestimated. Reportedly, almost half of the unique spike-specific TCRs recognized epitopes lying outside the regions that are mutated in the B.1.351 and B.1.1.7 variants.

V drops 8 bases and J drops 4 bases, leaving 17 bases in between. The germline V gene supplies CDR1 SNHLY and CDR2 FYNNEI. Measured from the cysteine to the phenylalanine, the CDR3 is 14 residues long. The sequence is cut down to CDR3 DNA, 42 bases in frame from base 1. A word on this clone: Its antigen remains unidentified. Within one base of it there is no much larger clone, and no base qualities were kept.

The CDR3 regions of human TCRbeta chains were analyzed by immunosequencing. The paper's data handling went like this. Repertoire TCRs were checked for matches against a reference library of SARS-CoV-2-specific TCRs that had been generated using the MIRA antigen-specificity platform. Breadth was defined as the fraction of unique TCRs that were SARS-CoV-2-associated. Depth was defined as the fraction of total T cells that were SARS-CoV-2-associated. Each spike-specific TCR was assigned to its reactive spike region and to a CD4 or CD8 class using the MIRA data. Log10-transformed breadth and depth values were compared by one-way ANOVA with Sidak's multiple comparisons tests. This is the immuneACCESS table as TCRdb keeps it, with only in-frame sequences that have V and J called. A part of the clones is gone; compared with another copy, unresolved V genes explain less than half, and the rest is unexplained. V and J calls and clone size follow that table, whereas D and trimming were derived from the DNA. The sample has 90,000 to 110,000 clones on record, more than 75% of them singletons. The top ten constitute less than 6% of the sample.

The label giving this sample's time point can be read as: baseline before first vaccination. Vaccinee samples came from UK trials COV001 and COV002, including a single-blind randomized controlled phase 2/3 trial of AZD1222 (ChAdOx1 nCoV-19) in healthy adults. For TCRbeta chain sequencing, PBMC samples from trial participants were taken at day 0 and at day 28 after the second dose. Rearrangement joined TRBV2 to TRBJ1-2; a confident D gene designation cannot be given. The receptor comes from an adult in good health. The material was peripheral blood, obtained on day 0 of AZD1222 vaccination. The nucleotides read TGTGCCAGCGTTTGGCAGAGTCTGACCTATGGCTACACCTTC. It translates to CASVWQSLTYGYTF.